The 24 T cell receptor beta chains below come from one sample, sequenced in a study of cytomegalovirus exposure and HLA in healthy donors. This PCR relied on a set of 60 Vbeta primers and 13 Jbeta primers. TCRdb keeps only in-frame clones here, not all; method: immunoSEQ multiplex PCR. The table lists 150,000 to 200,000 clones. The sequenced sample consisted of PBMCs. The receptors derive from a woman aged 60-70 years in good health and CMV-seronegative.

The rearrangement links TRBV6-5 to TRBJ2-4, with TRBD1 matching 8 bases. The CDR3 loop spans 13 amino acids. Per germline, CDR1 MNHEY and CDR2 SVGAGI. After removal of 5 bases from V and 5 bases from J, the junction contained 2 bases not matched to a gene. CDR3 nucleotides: TGTGCCAGCAGTCCGACAGGGGAAAACATTCAGTACTTC. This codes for CASSPTGENIQYF.

In nucleotides, the CDR3 is TGCAGCGTTGGAAGGACAGGGATAGAATCGTCCTACGAGCAGTACTTC. Its protein is CSVGRTGIESSYEQYF. V is TRBV29-1 and J is TRBJ2-7; 8 bases line up with TRBD1. This CDR3 spans 16 amino acids. CDR1 and CDR2 (germline): SQVTM, ANQGSEA. The junction had 12 bases not matched to a gene; V was cut back by 4 bases and J by 1 base.

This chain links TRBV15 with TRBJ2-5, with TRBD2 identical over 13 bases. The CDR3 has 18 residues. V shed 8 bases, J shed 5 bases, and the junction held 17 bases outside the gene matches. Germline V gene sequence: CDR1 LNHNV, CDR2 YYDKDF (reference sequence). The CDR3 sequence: CATSRTSGSVNRYETQYF. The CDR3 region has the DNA TGTGCCACCTCACGGACTAGCGGGAGTGTTAATCGTTATGAGACCCAGTACTTC.

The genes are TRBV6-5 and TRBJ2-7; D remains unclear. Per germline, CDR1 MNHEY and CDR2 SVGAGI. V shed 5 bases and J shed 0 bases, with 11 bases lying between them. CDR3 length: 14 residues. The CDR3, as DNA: TGTGCCAGCAGTCTCCAGAGGAGCTCCTACGAGCAGTACTTC. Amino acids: CASSLQRSSYEQYF.

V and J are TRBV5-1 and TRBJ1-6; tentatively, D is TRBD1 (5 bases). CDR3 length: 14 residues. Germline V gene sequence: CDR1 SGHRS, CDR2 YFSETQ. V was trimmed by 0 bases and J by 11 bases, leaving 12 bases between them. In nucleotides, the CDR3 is TGCGCCAGCAGCTTGGCCCAGGGAGGGACACCCCTCCACTTT. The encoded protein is CASSLAQGGTPLHF.

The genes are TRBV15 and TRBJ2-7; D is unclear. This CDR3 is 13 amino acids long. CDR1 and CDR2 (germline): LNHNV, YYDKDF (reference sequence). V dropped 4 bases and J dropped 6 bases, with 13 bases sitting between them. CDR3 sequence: CATSKPRIGEQYF. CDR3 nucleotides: TGTGCCACCAGCAAGCCGAGGATTGGCGAGCAGTACTTC.

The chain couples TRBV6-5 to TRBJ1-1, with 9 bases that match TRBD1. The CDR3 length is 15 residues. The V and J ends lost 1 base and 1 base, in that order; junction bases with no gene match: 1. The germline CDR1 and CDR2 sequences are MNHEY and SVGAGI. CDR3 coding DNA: TGTGCCAGCAGTTACTTGACAGGGGGGAACACTGAAGCTTTCTTT. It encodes CASSYLTGGNTEAFF.

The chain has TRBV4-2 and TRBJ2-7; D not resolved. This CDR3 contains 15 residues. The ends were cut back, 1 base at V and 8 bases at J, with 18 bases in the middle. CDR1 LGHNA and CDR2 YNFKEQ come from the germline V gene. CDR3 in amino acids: CASSQGLSGDVKQYF. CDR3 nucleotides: TGTGCCAGCAGCCAAGGCCTCTCCGGAGACGTTAAGCAGTACTTC.

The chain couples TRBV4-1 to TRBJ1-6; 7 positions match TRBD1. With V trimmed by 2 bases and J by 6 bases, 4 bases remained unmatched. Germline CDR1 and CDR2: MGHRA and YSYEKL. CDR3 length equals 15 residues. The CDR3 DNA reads TGCGCCAGCAGCCAAAGGGGGGACAGTAATTCACCCCTCCACTTT. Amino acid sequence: CASSQRGDSNSPLHF.

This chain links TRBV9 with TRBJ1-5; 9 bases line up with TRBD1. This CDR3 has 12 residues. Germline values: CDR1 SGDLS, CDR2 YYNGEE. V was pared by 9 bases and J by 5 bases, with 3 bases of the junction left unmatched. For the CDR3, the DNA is TGTGCCAAAAGGACAGGGGATCAGCCCCAGCATTTT. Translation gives CAKRTGDQPQHF.

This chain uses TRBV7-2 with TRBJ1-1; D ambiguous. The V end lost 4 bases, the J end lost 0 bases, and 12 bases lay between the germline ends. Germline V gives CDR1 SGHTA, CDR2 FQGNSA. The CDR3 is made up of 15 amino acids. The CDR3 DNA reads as TGTGCCAGCAGCTACATCCCTGTGATGAACACTGAAGCTTTCTTT. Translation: CASSYIPVMNTEAFF.

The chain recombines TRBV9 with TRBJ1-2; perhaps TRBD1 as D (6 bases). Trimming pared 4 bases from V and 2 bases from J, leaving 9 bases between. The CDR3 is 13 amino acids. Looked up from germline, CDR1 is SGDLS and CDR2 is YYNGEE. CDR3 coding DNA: TGTGCCAGCAGCTCAACAGGGAACTATGGCTACACCTTC. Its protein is CASSSTGNYGYTF.

The DNA of the CDR3 is TGTGCCAGCAGCAAAGGTCCCCCTCCCGGCTGCGGGAGCCAAAGCTCCTACGAGCAGTACTTC. Translating gives CASSKGPPPGCGSQSSYEQYF. This chain joins TRBV21-1 and TRBJ2-7; the table's D gene call, TRBD2, was not cross checked with the DNA. TRBV21-1 is designated a pseudogene. The length of the CDR3 is 21 residues.

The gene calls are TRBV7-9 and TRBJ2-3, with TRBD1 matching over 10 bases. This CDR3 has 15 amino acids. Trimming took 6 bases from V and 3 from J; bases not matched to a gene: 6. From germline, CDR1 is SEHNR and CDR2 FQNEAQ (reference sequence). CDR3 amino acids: CASSPGQGETDTQYF. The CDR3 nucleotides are TGTGCCAGCAGTCCCGGACAGGGGGAAACAGATACGCAGTATTTT.

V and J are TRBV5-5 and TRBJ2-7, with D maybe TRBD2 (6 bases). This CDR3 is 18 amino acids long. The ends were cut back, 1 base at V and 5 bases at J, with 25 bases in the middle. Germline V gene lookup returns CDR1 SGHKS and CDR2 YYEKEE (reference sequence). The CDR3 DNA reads TGTGCCAGCAGCTTGCGCCCGGCGGGGCGCCAAGTTTTCAACGAGCAGTACTTC. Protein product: CASSLRPAGRQVFNEQYF.

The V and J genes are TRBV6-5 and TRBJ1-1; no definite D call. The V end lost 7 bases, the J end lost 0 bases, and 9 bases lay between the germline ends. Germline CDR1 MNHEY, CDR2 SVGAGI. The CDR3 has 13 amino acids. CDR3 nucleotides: TGTGCCAGCAAGAGGATTATGAACACTGAAGCTTTCTTT. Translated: CASKRIMNTEAFF.

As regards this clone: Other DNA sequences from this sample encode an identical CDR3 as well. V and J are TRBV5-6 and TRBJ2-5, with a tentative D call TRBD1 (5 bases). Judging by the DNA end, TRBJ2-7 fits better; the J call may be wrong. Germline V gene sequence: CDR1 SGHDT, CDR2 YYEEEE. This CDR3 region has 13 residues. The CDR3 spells CASSLDRGYEQYF. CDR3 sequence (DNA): TGTGCCAGCAGCTTGGATAGGGGATACGAGCAGTACTTC.

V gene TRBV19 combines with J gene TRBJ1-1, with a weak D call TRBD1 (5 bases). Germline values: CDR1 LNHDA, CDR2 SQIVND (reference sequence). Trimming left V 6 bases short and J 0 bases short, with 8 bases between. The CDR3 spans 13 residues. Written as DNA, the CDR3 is TGTGCCAGTAGCAGCAGGGTGAACACTGAAGCTTTCTTT. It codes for CASSSRVNTEAFF.

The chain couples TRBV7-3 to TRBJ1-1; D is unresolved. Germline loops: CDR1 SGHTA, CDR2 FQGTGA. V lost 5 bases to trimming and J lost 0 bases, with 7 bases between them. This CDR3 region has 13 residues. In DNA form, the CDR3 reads TGTGCCAGCAGCATACAGATGAACACTGAAGCTTTCTTT. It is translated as CASSIQMNTEAFF.

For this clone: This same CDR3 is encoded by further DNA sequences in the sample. This CDR3 is CASSLGGSDTQYF. The DNA for the CDR3 is TGTGCCAGCAGCTTGGGGGGGTCAGATACGCAGTATTTT. This chain uses TRBV7-3 with TRBJ2-3; TRBD2 matches at 7 bases. The CDR3 has 13 amino acids. V was clipped by 3 bases and J by 4 bases; unmatched bases: 1. CDR1 is SGHTA and CDR2 is FQGTGA in the germline V gene.

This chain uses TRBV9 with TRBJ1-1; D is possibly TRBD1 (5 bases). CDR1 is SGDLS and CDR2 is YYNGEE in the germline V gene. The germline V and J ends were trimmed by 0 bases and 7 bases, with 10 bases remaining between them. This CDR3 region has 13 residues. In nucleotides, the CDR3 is TGTGCCAGCAGCGTAGGGTTCAGGGATGAAGCTTTCTTT. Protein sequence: CASSVGFRDEAFF.

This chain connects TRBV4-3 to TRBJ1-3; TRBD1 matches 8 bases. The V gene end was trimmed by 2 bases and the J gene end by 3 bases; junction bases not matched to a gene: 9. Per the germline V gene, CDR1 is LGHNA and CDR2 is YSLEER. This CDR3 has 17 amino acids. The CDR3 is CASSQRTGLGFGNTIYF. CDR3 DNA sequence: TGCGCCAGCAGCCAAAGGACAGGGTTGGGTTTTGGAAACACCATATATTTT.

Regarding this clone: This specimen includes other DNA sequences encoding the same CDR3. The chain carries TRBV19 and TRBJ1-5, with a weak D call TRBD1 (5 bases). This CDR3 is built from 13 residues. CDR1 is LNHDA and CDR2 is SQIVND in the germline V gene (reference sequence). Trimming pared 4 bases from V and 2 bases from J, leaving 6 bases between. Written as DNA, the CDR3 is TGTGCCAGTAGTAGGGGGGGCAATCAGCCCCAGCATTTT. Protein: CASSRGGNQPQHF.

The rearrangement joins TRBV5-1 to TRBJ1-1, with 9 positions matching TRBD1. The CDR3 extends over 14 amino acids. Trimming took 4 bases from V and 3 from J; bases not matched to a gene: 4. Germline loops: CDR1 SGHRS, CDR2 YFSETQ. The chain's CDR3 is CASSPTGGHTEAFF. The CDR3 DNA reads TGCGCCAGCAGCCCCACAGGGGGCCACACTGAAGCTTTCTTT.